This TCR beta chain was sequenced for a study of T cells after yellow fever vaccination. Study results and limitations: Shared CD4/CD8 clonotypes were a small share, likely from convergent recombination. Among primary-vaccination clones, most reappeared after the booster, at approximately 96% for CD4 and 85% to 90% for CD8. A faster peak, day 5 versus 15, was reached by the weaker secondary response.

A universal primer site and UMIs were added as TCR cDNA was made by 5'RACE template switching. A single record per CDR3 protein comes from TCRdb applying MiXCR to the 5' RACE reads. The repertoire holds more than 200,000 distinct CDR3 sequences, with roughly 4% as singletons. Germline loops: CDR1 SGHTA, CDR2 FQGNSA. The CDR3 is 14 amino acids. V was shortened by 5 bases and J by 5 bases, with 12 bases between the two germline ends. This clonotype showed up many times. Its antigen is not identified. This TCR was sampled from a young man who received the YFV17D yellow fever vaccine. This chain uses TRBV7-2 with TRBJ1-4, with D tentatively TRBD1 (5 bases). The sample was PBMCs, taken 15 days after the yellow fever booster vaccination. CDR3 loop: CASSPTVRNEKLFF. CDR3 bases: TGTGCCAGCAGCCCGACAGTTCGCAATGAAAAACTGTTTTTT.